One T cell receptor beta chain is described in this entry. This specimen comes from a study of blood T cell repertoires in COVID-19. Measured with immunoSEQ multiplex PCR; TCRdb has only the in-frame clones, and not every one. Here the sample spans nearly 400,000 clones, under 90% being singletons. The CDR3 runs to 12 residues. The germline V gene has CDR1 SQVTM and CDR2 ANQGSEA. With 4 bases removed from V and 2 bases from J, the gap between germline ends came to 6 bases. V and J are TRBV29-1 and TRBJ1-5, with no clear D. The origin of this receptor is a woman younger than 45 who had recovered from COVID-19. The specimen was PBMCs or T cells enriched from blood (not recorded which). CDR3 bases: TGCAGCGTTGGGCTCGGCAATCAGCCCCAGCATTTT. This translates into CSVGLGNQPQHF.